A selection of T cell receptor beta chains follows, all from one sample in a study of cytomegalovirus exposure and HLA in healthy donors. TCRdb's table, derived via immunoSEQ multiplex PCR, lists solely in-frame clones and lacks some. The data contain over 100,000 clones, approximately 80% of them singletons. Sequencing was done on a sample of PBMCs. These receptors came from a woman under 30 in good health and CMV-seropositive. Both conserved end residues are part of each CDR3. A D gene is named only where the DNA matches it firmly. The size of a clone is reported for some rows only, either as once, few or many, or as a class for expanded clones.

J gene | V gene | clone size | D gene | CDR3 protein | CDR3 DNA
TRBJ2-7 | TRBV4-1 | . | TRBD1 | CASSLRDRSYEQYF | TGCGCCAGCAGCCTCCGGGACAGATCCTACGAGCAGTACTTC
TRBJ2-1 | TRBV6-5 | . | TRBD2 | CASWGGSYNEQFF | TGTGCCAGTTGGGGGGGCTCCTACAATGAGCAGTTCTTC
TRBJ2-3 | TRBV6-5 | . | . | CASSSFTDTQYF | TGTGCCAGCAGTTCATTCACAGATACGCAGTATTTT
TRBJ1-1 | TRBV7-9 | . | . | CSSNHWPQKGGTEAFF | TGTTCCAGCAACCACTGGCCTCAAAAAGGGGGCACTGAAGCTTTCTTT
TRBJ2-7 | TRBV28 | . | . | CASSLRGASVYEQYF | TGTGCCAGCAGTCTTCGGGGGGCTAGCGTTTACGAGCAGTACTTC
TRBJ2-2 | TRBV6-5 | . | . | CASSFHLAGGNGELFF | TGTGCCAGCAGTTTTCACCTAGCCGGAGGGAACGGGGAGCTGTTTTTT
TRBJ2-1 | TRBV5-6 | . | TRBD2 | CASSLEPSGYNEQFF | TGTGCCAGCAGCTTGGAGCCTAGCGGCTACAATGAGCAGTTCTTC
TRBJ1-1 | TRBV12-5 | . | . | CASGLDRTTEAFF | TGTGCTAGTGGTTTAGATAGGACAACTGAAGCTTTCTTT
TRBJ1-2 | TRBV5-6 | . | . | CASQEYRVDYGYTF | TGTGCCAGCCAAGAGTACAGGGTTGACTATGGCTACACCTTC
TRBJ2-3 | TRBV5-1 | few | . | CASSLGSSDTQYF | TGCGCCAGCAGCTTGGGATCGAGTGATACGCAGTATTTT
TRBJ2-2 | TRBV11-2 | . | TRBD2 | CASSPSGSITGELFF | TGTGCCAGCAGCCCTAGCGGGAGTATCACCGGGGAGCTGTTTTTT
TRBJ2-1 | TRBV7-6 | few | . | CASSFTGYNEQFF | TGTGCCAGCAGCTTTACAGGCTACAATGAGCAGTTCTTC
TRBJ1-3 | TRBV19 | . | . | CASSTYMLGNTIYF | TGTGCCAGTAGTACGTACATGTTGGGAAACACCATATATTTT
TRBJ2-5 | TRBV6-6 | . | TRBD2 | CASSRAKLAGGETQYF | TGTGCCAGCAGTCGAGCCAAATTAGCGGGAGGTGAGACCCAGTACTTC
TRBJ2-5 | TRBV5-1 | . | . | CASSLEPGRETQYF | TGCGCCAGCAGCTTGGAGCCGGGAAGAGAGACCCAGTACTTC
TRBJ2-5 | TRBV25-1 | . | . | CASSEYLGGEQYF | TGTGCCAGCAGTGAATACCTGGGCGGGGAGCAGTACTTC
TRBJ2-1 | TRBV14 | . | TRBD2 | CASSLVGGGWNEQFF | TGTGCCAGCAGCCTCGTCGGGGGGGGCTGGAATGAGCAGTTCTTC
TRBJ1-2 | TRBV6-5 | . | TRBD1 | CASSYRTGNYGYTF | TGTGCCAGCAGTTACCGGACAGGGAACTATGGCTACACCTTC
TRBJ1-4 | TRBV18 | . | TRBD1 | CASSLFRDRTEKLFF | TGTGCCAGCTCATTGTTCCGGGACAGGACAGAAAAACTGTTTTTT
TRBJ1-2 | TRBV5-1 | . | TRBD1 | CASSPSPGTGGIYGYTF | TGCGCCAGCAGCCCGTCACCCGGGACAGGGGGCATCTATGGCTACACCTTC
TRBJ1-6 | TRBV6-6 | . | . | CASSYRESYNSPLHF | TGTGCCAGCAGTTACCGGGAGTCCTATAATTCCCCCCTCCACTTT
TRBJ1-2 | TRBV28 | once | . | CASSFTDRSNYGYTF | TGTGCCAGCAGTTTTACGGACAGATCTAACTATGGCTACACCTTC
TRBJ1-2 | TRBV19 | . | TRBD1 | CAQTQGEAGYTF | TGTGCCCAAACTCAGGGGGAGGCTGGCTACACCTTC
TRBJ1-2 | TRBV28 | . | . | CASSPGGGDSSGGYTF | TGTGCCAGCAGTCCCGGGGGAGGGGATTCCTCCGGGGGCTACACCTTC
TRBJ1-1 | TRBV27 | . | . | CASSHNLGRGMNTEAFF | TGTGCCAGCAGTCATAATCTAGGTCGGGGAATGAACACTGAAGCTTTCTTT
TRBJ1-3 | TRBV19 | few | TRBD1 | CASRRDSGNTIYF | TGTGCCAGTCGACGGGACAGTGGAAACACCATATATTTT
TRBJ1-3 | TRBV5-6 | . | . | CASSTGRVNTIYF | TGTGCCAGCAGCACCGGGAGGGTTAACACCATATATTTT
TRBJ2-4 | TRBV5-4 | . | . | CASSLGVEDIQYF | TGTGCCAGCAGCTTGGGGGTCGAGGACATTCAGTACTTC
TRBJ1-1 | TRBV11-3 | . | . | CASSPGVDTEAFF | TGTGCCAGCAGCCCAGGTGTTGACACTGAAGCTTTCTTT
TRBJ2-7 | TRBV5-1 | few | . | CASSLDGMGNEQYF | TGCGCCAGCAGCTTGGACGGAATGGGCAACGAGCAGTACTTC
TRBJ2-5 | TRBV5-5 | . | TRBD1 | CASSFQGEETQYF | TGTGCCAGCAGCTTCCAGGGGGAAGAGACCCAGTACTTC
TRBJ2-7 | TRBV5-1 | . | . | CASSPRGRDEQYF | TGCGCCAGCAGCCCCAGAGGCAGAGACGAGCAGTACTTC
TRBJ2-5 | TRBV2 | . | . | CASQERGETQYF | TGTGCCAGCCAGGAAAGGGGAGAGACCCAGTACTTC
TRBJ1-2 | TRBV6-5 | . | . | CASSYSLSDGYTF | TGTGCCAGCAGTTACTCATTAAGCGATGGCTACACCTTC
TRBJ2-7 | TRBV6-1 | . | . | CASSVTVNYEQYF | TGTGCCAGCAGCGTGACAGTAAACTACGAGCAGTACTTC
TRBJ1-6 | TRBV21-1 | once | . | CASLSQGPQRGALHF | TGTGCCAGCCTTTCACAGGGGCCCCAACGTGGAGCCCTCCACTTT
TRBJ1-5 | TRBV7-9 | . | . | CASSLDQGPPNQPQHF | TGTGCCAGCAGCTTAGACCAGGGGCCCCCGAATCAGCCCCAGCATTTT
TRBJ2-5 | TRBV4-1 | few | . | CASSPRDNQETQYF | TGCGCCAGCAGCCCACGGGACAACCAAGAGACCCAGTACTTC
TRBJ2-7 | TRBV7-9 | . | TRBD2 | CSSSILAGAYEQYF | TGTTCCAGCAGCATTTTAGCGGGAGCCTACGAGCAGTACTTC
TRBJ1-1 | TRBV7-9 | . | . | CASRFLRATEAFF | TGTGCCAGCAGATTTCTCCGAGCCACTGAAGCTTTCTTT